The present TCR beta chain was sequenced within a study of cytomegalovirus exposure and HLA in healthy donors. The PCR was carried out with 60 Vbeta primers and 13 Jbeta primers. As processed by the authors: In a later analysis, the count reached 75 million to 90 million unique TCR beta chains, with around 11 million shared. Assay: immunoSEQ multiplex PCR; the TCRdb copy retains only in-frame clones and omits some. D and trimming were read from the DNA, whereas the V and J calls and clone size are those reported in that table. The sample includes 75,000 to 80,000 clones, about 70% of them seen just once. The study, taken as a whole, reports: In a later analysis, a missense DCLRE1C variant was linked to TCR beta V- and J-gene trimming.

V was clipped by 6 bases and J by 4 bases, with 15 bases between them. This CDR3 is built from 14 residues. CDR1 is SEHNR, CDR2 FQNEAQ, per germline (reference sequence). In regard to this clone: Its target is unknown.

The sequence came from a male donor in good health and CMV-seropositive. Sequencing was done on a sample of PBMCs. The chain employs TRBV7-9 and TRBJ1-2; TRBD1 might be the D (5 bases). The CDR3 region has the DNA TGTGCCAGCAGTAACCGGAGGGGCCCCTATGGCTACACCTTC. It codes for CASSNRRGPYGYTF.